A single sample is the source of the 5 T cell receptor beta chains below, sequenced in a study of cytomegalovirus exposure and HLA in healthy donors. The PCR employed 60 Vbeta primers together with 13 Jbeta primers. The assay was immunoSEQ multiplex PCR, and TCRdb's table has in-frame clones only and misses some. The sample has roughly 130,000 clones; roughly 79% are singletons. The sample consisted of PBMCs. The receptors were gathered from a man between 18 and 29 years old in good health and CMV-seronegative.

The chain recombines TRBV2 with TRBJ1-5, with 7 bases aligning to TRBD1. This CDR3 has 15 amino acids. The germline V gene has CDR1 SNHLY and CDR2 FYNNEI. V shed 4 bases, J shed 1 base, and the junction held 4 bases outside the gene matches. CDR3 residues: CASSADRASNQPQHF. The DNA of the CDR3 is TGTGCCAGCAGTGCCGACAGGGCCAGCAATCAGCCCCAGCATTTT. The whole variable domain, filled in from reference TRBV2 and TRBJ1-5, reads EPEVTQTPSHQVTQMGQEVILRCVPISNHLYFYWYRQILGQKVEFLVSFYNNEISEKSEIFDDQFSVERPDGSNFTLKIRSTKLEDSAMYFCASSADRASNQPQHFGDGTRLSIL.

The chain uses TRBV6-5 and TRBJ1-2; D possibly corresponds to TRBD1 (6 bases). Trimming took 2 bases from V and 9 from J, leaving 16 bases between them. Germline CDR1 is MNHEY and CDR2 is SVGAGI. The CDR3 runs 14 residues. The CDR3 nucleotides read TGTGCCAGCAGTTACGCATTACAGGGTTGGCGCTACACCTTC. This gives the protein CASSYALQGWRYTF.

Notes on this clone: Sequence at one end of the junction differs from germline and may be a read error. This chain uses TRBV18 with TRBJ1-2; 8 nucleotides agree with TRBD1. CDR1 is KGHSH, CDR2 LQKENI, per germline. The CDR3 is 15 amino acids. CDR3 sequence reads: CAISPLQTGEVGYTF. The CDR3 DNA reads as TGTGCCATCTCACCACTACAGACAGGGGAGGTGGGCTACACCTTC.

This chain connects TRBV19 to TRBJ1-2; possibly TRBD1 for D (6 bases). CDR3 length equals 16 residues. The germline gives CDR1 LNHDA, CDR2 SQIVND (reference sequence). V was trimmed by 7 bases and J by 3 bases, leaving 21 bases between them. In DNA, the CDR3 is TGTGCCAGTAAAGTCTGGGGGCGACGACGATACTATGGCTACACCTTC. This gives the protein CASKVWGRRRYYGYTF. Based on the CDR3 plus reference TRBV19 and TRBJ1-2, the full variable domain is DGGITQSPKYLFRKEGQNVTLSCEQNLNHDAMYWYRQDPGQGLRLIYYSQIVNDFQKGDIAEGYSVSREKKESFPLTVTSAQKNPTAFYLCASKVWGRRRYYGYTFGSGTRLTVV.

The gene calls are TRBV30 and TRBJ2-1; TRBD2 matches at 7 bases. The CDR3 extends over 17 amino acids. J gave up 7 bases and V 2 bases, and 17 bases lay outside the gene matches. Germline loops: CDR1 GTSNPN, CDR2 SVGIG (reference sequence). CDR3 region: CAWSLGMWLAVVNEQFF. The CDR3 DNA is TGTGCCTGGAGTTTAGGGATGTGGCTAGCGGTCGTAAATGAGCAGTTCTTC.